One and the same sample provided the 8 T cell receptor beta chains below, sequenced in a study of blood T cell repertoires in COVID-19. Profiled with immunoSEQ multiplex PCR; TCRdb holds only in-frame clones, not every one. The sample carries just over 300,000 clones, approximately 90% recorded once. Sequencing was carried out using PBMCs or T cells enriched from blood (not recorded which). Receptor source: a woman in her 40s who had recovered from COVID-19.

The chain joins TRBV6-2 or TRBV6-3 to TRBJ2-7, with 8 bases identical to TRBD1. The CDR3 runs 15 residues. Germline CDR1 and CDR2: MNHEY and SVGEGT. The V and J ends lost 3 bases and 0 bases, in that order; junction bases with no gene match: 4. The DNA for the CDR3 is TGTGCCAGCAGTTATACCCAGGGGGCCTCCTACGAGCAGTACTTC. The encoded protein is CASSYTQGASYEQYF.

The chain is built from TRBV19 and TRBJ1-5; D is unclear. Trimming pared 5 bases from V and 4 bases from J, leaving 15 bases between. Germline V gene sequence: CDR1 LNHDA, CDR2 SQIVND (reference sequence). This CDR3 contains 15 residues. The CDR3 DNA reads TGTGCCAGTAGTCCCGGACTTGTAAGAAATCAGCCCCAGCATTTT. Protein sequence: CASSPGLVRNQPQHF.

The chain has TRBV9 and TRBJ1-3, with 7 bases fitting TRBD1. The CDR3 totals 15 residues. CDR1 and CDR2 (germline): SGDLS, YYNGEE. Germline trimming cut 3 bases from V and 4 bases from J; bases unmatched to any gene: 7. For the CDR3, the DNA is TGTGCCAGCAGCGCAGAGAGGACAGGCGGAAACACCATATATTTT. Protein product: CASSAERTGGNTIYF.

V and J are TRBV4-2 and TRBJ2-7; perhaps TRBD1 as D (5 bases). Germline V gene lookup returns CDR1 LGHNA and CDR2 YNFKEQ. This CDR3 contains 15 residues. The ends were cut back, 1 base at V and 3 bases at J, with 13 bases in the middle. CDR3 loop: CASSQARQSNYEQYF. The CDR3 DNA follows: TGTGCCAGCAGCCAAGCTCGACAGAGTAACTACGAGCAGTACTTC.

The V call is TRBV3-1 (or the pseudogene TRBV3-2), the J call TRBJ2-2, with D unresolved. The length of the CDR3 is 16 residues. Trimming took off 1 base at V and 3 bases at J, with 12 bases between the two ends. In germline, CDR1 is LGHDT, CDR2 YNNKEL (reference sequence). CDR3: CASSQVRTYYTGELFF. The CDR3 DNA reads TGTGCCAGCAGCCAAGTACGAACTTACTACACCGGGGAGCTGTTTTTT.

The V gene is TRBV28, the J gene TRBJ2-3, with 7 bases identical to TRBD2. V gave up 6 bases and J gave up 3 bases; unmatched junction bases: 0. CDR1 MDHEN and CDR2 SYDVKM come from the germline V gene. This CDR3 comprises 12 residues. The CDR3 bases are TGTGCCAGCAGGGGAGGGACAGATACGCAGTATTTT. It translates to CASRGGTDTQYF.

The chain joins TRBV13 to TRBJ2-1; the match to TRBD2 covers 12 bases. Germline assignment: CDR1 PRHDT and CDR2 FYEKMQ (reference sequence). The CDR3 has 16 residues. The J segment lost 8 bases and the V segment lost 5 bases, leaving 10 bases of the junction unmatched. CDR3 sequence: CASSTRTSGMRDEQFF. CDR3 nucleotides: TGTGCCAGCAGCACCCGGACTAGCGGGATGCGGGATGAGCAGTTCTTC.

This chain links TRBV18 with TRBJ2-3; perhaps TRBD2 as D (5 bases). Germline V lookup: CDR1 KGHSH, CDR2 LQKENI. This CDR3 has 13 residues. V lost 6 bases to trimming and J lost 3 bases, with 10 bases between them. The CDR3 region has the DNA TGTGCCAGCTCCCGCGGACTGACAGATACGCAGTATTTT. Translated: CASSRGLTDTQYF. The entire variable domain, with the rest obtained from reference TRBV18 and TRBJ2-3, is as follows: NAGVMQNPRHLVRRRGQEARLRCSPMKGHSHVYWYRQLPEEGLKFMVYLQKENIIDESGMPKERFSAEFPKEGPSILRIQQVVRGDSAAYFCASSRGLTDTQYFGPGTRLTVL.